The clone carrying this T cell receptor (beta chain) was counted only a few times. The antigen is unknown. The sample belongs to a study of Graves' ophthalmopathy and Graves' hyperthyroidism. This CDR3 has 13 amino acids. V was pared by 4 bases and J by 5 bases, with 11 bases between. Whole-study results and caveats: In blood, most expanded thyroid clonotypes above 0.001 frequency were also detected.

None of the included patients had other autoimmune diseases, uncontrolled infections, pregnancy or lactation, as these led to exclusion. Amplification of the TCR beta CDR3 regions used RNA transcripts (as template). RT-PCR in the first round used HTBI primers; a second-round multiplex PCR followed. TCRdb itself ran the multiplex PCR reads through MiXCR, one entry per CDR3 protein. Found here are under 800,000 distinct CDR3 sequences, about a fifth of them singletons; the top ten hold about 6.6%. The clonotype originates from a woman under 30 with stable Graves' hyperthyroidism. Some clones in this sample may be carry-over from other donors' samples. The chain employs TRBV12-3 or TRBV12-4 and TRBJ1-1; D not resolved. Material: peripheral blood. The CDR3 coding sequence is TGTGCCAGCAGTTGGGGTCAGCGGACTGAAGCTTTCTTT. This sequence encodes CASSWGQRTEAFF.